This entry is about one TCR beta chain. What antigen it recognizes has not been identified. No base quality values were provided; no much bigger clone lies one nucleotide off. The library came from the immunoSEQ multiplex PCR assay. A mixture of 60 forward primers for TCR Vbeta segments and 13 reverse primers for TCR Jbeta segments was used in the multiplex PCR. Amplification of the CDR3 region of rearranged TCR beta genes was performed with a multiplex PCR assay on genomic DNA. The Illumina HiSeq System was used to sequence the amplified TCR beta libraries as 87-base-pair reads. For the original study's pipeline: In a later analysis, 80 million or so unique TCR beta chains were counted across the 650 to 750 repertoires, and some 10 million of these chains were shared by at least two donors. To remove PCR and sequencing errors, raw reads were error-corrected and collapsed into unique sequences using a nearest-neighbor algorithm that merged closely related sequences. CDR3 sequences were aligned to IMGT reference sequences to assign V, D and J gene segments. For a sequence to be retained, a match of at least six nucleotides was required to both a V gene segment and a J gene segment. A rearrangement was called productive if the CDR3 had no stop codons and remained in frame with V and J, and every other rearrangement was called non-productive. CDR3 was defined by IMGT convention, running from the second conserved V-encoded cysteine to the conserved J-encoded phenylalanine. The earlier analysis of approximately 590 of the donors excluded any sequence lacking an unambiguous match to a single V gene segment. An earlier analysis of roughly 590 of the donors called V segments functional above 56.7% productive rearrangements and segregating when the between-donor standard deviation exceeded 5%. A statistical classification framework was developed to diagnose cytomegalovirus status using the catalog of TCR beta chain sequences. In a later analysis, TCR nucleotide sequences were compared against IMGT/GENE-DB human TR gene sequences so that V and J genes could be assigned. The TCRdist pipeline was used in a later analysis to assign CDR3 sequences and most-parsimonious VDJ recombination scenarios. In a later analysis, every TCR beta chain was defined by the combination of its CDR3 amino acid sequence and its V-gene family, and reads without a unique V-gene family were dropped. As a way to deal with suspected cross-contamination and a sequencing artifact, a later analysis dropped more than 500 nucleotide sequences that were highly shared and had low generation probability. In a later analysis, a clonal expansion index for each public chain was calculated from normalized within-repertoire ranks of inferred template counts. In a later analysis, generation probabilities were computed using a VDJ recombination model fitted to out-of-frame rearrangements, and the results were checked against IGoR. Hypergeometric tests were used in a later analysis to score TCR-TCR, TCR-HLA and TCR-CMV co-occurrence, with a repertoire-size bias correction applied to the TCR pairs. To estimate false discovery rates, a later analysis permuted the HLA or CMV assignments 20 times. In a later analysis, co-occurring TCRs were grouped with DBSCAN, and TCRdist sequence similarity was added when clustering was performed within HLA-allele-positive subsets. Repertoires with fewer than 30,000 or more than 120,000 public chains, plus five repertoires with anomalous nucleotide sharing, were excluded from co-occurrence clustering. The immuneACCESS repertoire file appears here via TCRdb, limited to in-frame rearrangements. These files lack a portion of the clones; in checked studies, under half of the deficit traces to unresolved V genes, and the cause of the others is not known. Clone size and the V and J calls come from that table; the DNA yielded D and trimming. The sample table holds 150,000 to 200,000 clones, of which 81% were seen once. About 2% of the sample is taken by the ten largest.

This record comes from a study of cytomegalovirus exposure and HLA in healthy donors (dated by TCRdb to about 2017). Broadly, across the study: In an earlier analysis of some 550 of the donors, about 260 Gb of sequence data and 117 million unique TCR beta sequences from some 170 million T cells were reported. An early release that covered approximately 600 HLA-typed donors contained approximately 320 gigabases of sequencing data and tens of millions of unique TCR sequences. The genetic ancestry cluster associated with self-reported Caucasian donors included around 76% of the 300 to 450 genotyped donors. The study aimed to test whether signatures of past pathogen exposure could be identified by cataloging public T cell receptors. The T cell repertoires of 550 to 850 subjects were profiled by immunosequencing and related to cytomegalovirus serostatus. Along with the roughly 670-subject first cohort, a separate validation cohort of over a hundred different subjects was used. To predict cytomegalovirus infection status, the study brought together high-throughput TCR immunosequencing, statistical association of individual TCRs with disease status, and machine learning. To study patterns of TCR occurrence, a later analysis re-analyzed previously published TCR beta repertoires from 700 or so donors and added high-resolution HLA genotyping. Rather than drawing on any new phenotypic data, the later analysis identified candidate immune exposures from TCR beta sequences and the way those sequences occurred across donors. An earlier analysis of fewer than 700 of the donors applied high-throughput TCR beta sequencing to assess whether each TCR beta V gene segment acted as functional or pseudogenic. Donor age, sex, ethnicity and CMV serostatus were compiled together with the repertoire data. A later genetic analysis took genome-wide SNP genotypes for about three fifths of the roughly 700 donors and used that subset as a discovery cohort. All discovery cohort repertoires had been generated using a single sequencing platform. HLA typing covered class I and class II loci at four-digit resolution. The number of typed donors differed by locus: roughly 629-630 for A, B, C, DRB1 and DQB1; some 540 for DQA1; 606 for DPA1; and around 470 for DPB1. About five DR-DQ haplotypes were treated as single units for association and clustering because of strong linkage in the cohort. Among 398 genotyped donors of the cohort, an average of roughly 230,000 unique TCR beta nucleotide sequences was sequenced per donor, of which about 19% were non-productive.

Sequences SGHTA (CDR1) and FQGTGA (CDR2) are obtained from the germline V gene. V and J lose 5 bases and 1 base, and a span of 9 bases separates them. Counted from cysteine to phenylalanine, this CDR3 has 14 amino acids. The retained sequence is limited to the CDR3, 42 bases, with the frame set at the first base. The cohort consisted of 600 to 750 healthy bone marrow donors. At the time of sampling, all cohort members were nominally healthy, though unrecorded immune exposures were likely present. The donor was CMV seropositive and belonged to the group of more than 250 seropositive cohort members. A peripheral blood sample was collected from each donor, and TCR beta sequencing was performed on peripheral blood mononuclear cells. Genomic DNA was extracted from the blood cell samples with the Qiagen DNeasy Blood Extraction Kit. Results the study describes overall, beyond this receptor: Some IMGT-functional V segments, including TRBV6-2 and TRBV6-3, could not be distinguished by the 87-base-pair reads and were therefore excluded. Because counts were too low, 15 to 20 rarely observed V segments, including chromosome 9 orphons, were left out of the earlier analysis of some 640 of the donors. In a later analysis, HLA-associated TCR beta chains were found to be more clonally expanded and to have lower generation probabilities than equally common non-associated chains. The only immune exposure information available for the cohort was CMV serostatus. Most TCR sequences were seen in very few donors, while some public TCRs were found in many individuals. It was suggested by the authors that the approach could potentially be generalized to other disease states and immunological phenotypes. The study gave a list of about 170 TCR beta chains associated with cytomegalovirus. At a false discovery rate of 0.05, a later analysis linked 15,000 to 20,000 TCR beta sequences to specific HLA alleles. In this cohort, only TCR beta chains were sequenced, and detectable features were limited by the absence of alpha or paired-chain data. In an earlier analysis of some 640 of the donors, most TCR beta V segments were observed in productive rearrangements about 87% or about 30% of the time, broadly matching IMGT annotations. The sequencing pipeline was judged likely to have produced a cluster of highly shared sequence variants as a technical artifact. Because some donors lacked HLA typing at each locus, the association tests relied only on the typed subset. A further reported finding was that TCR beta sequences accurately predicted the HLA-A and HLA-B alleles for most subjects in the first cohort. Compared with the 666-donor mean, donors in an Asian-associated ancestry cluster had fewer N-insertions in productive TCRs, according to a later genetic analysis. The presence/absence analyses assumed that sequencing depth was roughly uniform across donors, and that assumption may not be true. The classifier was reported to diagnose cytomegalovirus status with high specificity and sensitivity in both the original cohort and the validation cohort. Assigning TCR associations to individual alleles was difficult when HLA alleles, especially DR and DQ, strongly co-occurred. Correlated functional status among segregating V segments might be attributable to linkage disequilibrium, but an unknown experimental factor could not be ruled out. In a later analysis, TCR association rates were found to vary across HLA loci, with the most associated TCRs seen for DRB1 alleles and the fewest for HLA-C alleles. A later analysis found that most CMV-associated TCR beta chains appeared HLA-restricted, with HLA associations seemingly driven largely by CMV exposure. Three of the identified cytomegalovirus-associated TCR beta chains were confirmed in vitro to be specific for cytomegalovirus antigens. An association between a missense DCLRE1C variant and V-gene and J-gene trimming of TCR beta chains was found in a later genetic analysis and replicated in an independent cohort. According to a later analysis, parvovirus B19, influenza, CMV and Epstein-Barr virus appeared linked to several top co-occurrence clusters.

This TCR was sampled from a woman between 18 and 29 years old in good health and CMV-seropositive. Sequencing was done on a sample of PBMCs. The rearrangement joined TRBV7-3 to TRBJ2-1; possibly the D gene is TRBD2, per 5 matching bases. At the DNA level, the sequence is TGTGCCAGCAGCCCGAGGGCATCCTACAATGAGCAGTTCTTC. Its translation reads: CASSPRASYNEQFF.